This T cell receptor (beta chain) was captured by sequencing in a study of blood T cell repertoires in COVID-19. The V and J ends lost 5 bases and 7 bases respectively, with 9 bases between them. Germline-derived CDR1 and CDR2 are LGHDT and YNNKEL (reference sequence). The CDR3 spans 11 residues. Generated by immunoSEQ multiplex PCR, the TCRdb table keeps only in-frame clones and is missing some. The table shows 300,000 to 400,000 clones, with about 90% occurring only once. Cohort 3 recovered donors had two negative PCRs, clearance, or symptom resolution. V usage is TRBV3-1 (or the pseudogene TRBV3-2) and J usage is TRBJ2-7, with D perhaps matching TRBD1 (5 bases). The source material was PBMCs or T cells enriched from blood (not recorded which). This TCR was sampled from a woman under 40 who had recovered from COVID-19. The CDR3 DNA is TGTGCCAGCAGCTCAACAGGTGAGCAGTACTTC. Its protein product is CASSSTGEQYF.